These 32 T cell receptor beta chains were sequenced from one sample in a study of blood T cell repertoires in COVID-19. Using immunoSEQ multiplex PCR, the repertoire was profiled, and TCRdb retains in-frame clones only, with some absent. The sample comprises around 100,000 clones, 91% of which are singletons, and about 18% rests with the top ten. Sequencing was carried out using peripheral blood. These receptors came from a man between 45 and 60 years old with acute or convalescent COVID-19.

The V gene is TRBV11-3, the J gene TRBJ2-5, with 10 positions matching TRBD2. V dropped 5 bases and J dropped 8; count of bases not matched to a gene: 8. This CDR3 contains 14 residues. Germline V lookup: CDR1 SGHNT, CDR2 YENEEA. This chain's CDR3 is CASSGTSAFTTQYF. The CDR3 DNA sequence: TGTGCCAGCAGCGGGACTAGCGCCTTCACCACCCAGTACTTC.

The count of this clone is one. This chain connects TRBV18 to TRBJ2-1; 10 nucleotides line up with TRBD1. The V gene end was trimmed by 1 base and the J gene end by 7 bases; junction bases not matched to a gene: 4. The CDR3 spans 15 residues. Germline V gene sequence: CDR1 KGHSH, CDR2 LQKENI. The CDR3 spells CASSPRRQGANEQFF. CDR3 bases: TGTGCCAGCTCACCACGGCGACAGGGGGCGAATGAGCAGTTCTTC.

The V and J genes are TRBV6-2 or TRBV6-3 and TRBJ1-1; D is unclear. The V end lost 2 bases, the J end lost 11 bases, and 9 bases lay between the germline ends. Per the germline V gene, CDR1 is MNHEY and CDR2 is SVGEGT. CDR3 length equals 11 residues. The CDR3 loop is CASSYGERAFF. The CDR3 DNA is TGTGCCAGCAGTTACGGGGAGCGTGCTTTCTTT.

The V and J genes are TRBV5-6 and TRBJ2-3; tentatively, D is TRBD1 (6 bases). The germline V gene encodes CDR1 SGHDT and CDR2 YYEEEE. The V gene lost 4 bases and the J gene lost 1 base, with 16 bases spanning the gap. The CDR3 covers 16 residues. The CDR3 loop is CASSPRGGFGTDTQYF. CDR3 bases: TGTGCCAGCAGCCCAAGAGGGGGTTTTGGCACAGATACGCAGTATTTT.

This chain joins TRBV6-2 or TRBV6-3 and TRBJ1-3, with 8 bases aligning to TRBD1. Trimming at V came to 2 bases and at J to 16 bases, leaving 7 bases not matched to a gene. Per germline, CDR1 MNHEY and CDR2 SVGEGT. The CDR3 runs 12 residues. CDR3 sequence: CASSYPRQGRYF. The CDR3 DNA reads TGTGCCAGCAGTTACCCCCGACAGGGGAGGTATTTT.

J is TRBJ2-5 and V is TRBV7-9, with 7 positions matching TRBD2. V lost 5 bases and J lost 4; bases outside the gene matches: 4. Germline-derived CDR1 and CDR2 are SEHNR and FQNEAQ (reference sequence). CDR3 length equals 13 residues. DNA for the CDR3: TGTGCCAGCAGCCCTGGGGGGGGAGAGACCCAGTACTTC. Protein sequence: CASSPGGGETQYF.

A word on this clone: The sample contains more than one DNA sequence encoding this CDR3. This chain's CDR3 is CAISESGQRNTEAFF. The CDR3, as DNA: TGTGCCATCAGTGAGTCCGGACAGCGGAACACTGAAGCTTTCTTT. The V gene is TRBV10-3, the J gene TRBJ1-1; TRBD1 is a possible D gene (6 bases). Trimming stripped 0 bases from V and 1 base from J, with 9 bases between. The CDR3 is made up of 15 amino acids. Germline lookup yields CDR1 ENHRY and CDR2 SYGVKD.

The chain uses TRBV11-2 and TRBJ1-2, with D maybe TRBD1 (6 bases). Germline V gene data show CDR1 as SGHAT and CDR2 as FQNNGV. This CDR3 has 13 amino acids. V gave up 1 base and J gave up 5 bases, with 8 bases separating them. The CDR3 loop is CASSLGGPYGYTF. The CDR3 DNA reads TGTGCCAGCAGCTTAGGGGGGCCTTATGGCTACACCTTC. Full variable domain (missing parts from reference TRBV11-2 and TRBJ1-2): EAGVAQSPRYKIIEKRQSVAFWCNPISGHATLYWYQQILGQGPKLLIQFQNNGVVDDSQLPKDRFSAERLKGVDSTLKIQPAKLEDSAVYLCASSLGGPYGYTFGSGTRLTVV.

The V and J genes are TRBV19 and TRBJ2-4, with 8 bases matching TRBD1. Germline V CDR1 and CDR2: LNHDA, SQIVND (reference sequence). Germline trimming cut 4 bases from V and 6 bases from J; bases unmatched to any gene: 5. The CDR3 extends over 14 amino acids. The CDR3 bases are TGTGCCAGTAGTAAGACAGGGGCTGGAAACATTCAGTACTTC. This encodes CASSKTGAGNIQYF.

The chain carries TRBV5-4 and TRBJ1-6, with D possibly TRBD1 on 5 matching bases. V lost 5 bases and J 1 base, leaving 22 bases between the germline ends. This CDR3 spans 19 amino acids. Germline CDR1 SGHNT, CDR2 YYREEE (reference sequence). CDR3 sequence: CASSYSGGDFRSYNSPLHF. CDR3 DNA sequence: TGTGCCAGCAGTTACTCTGGGGGGGATTTTCGTTCCTATAATTCACCCCTCCACTTT.

This clone occurred a few times. V gene TRBV4-2 combines with J gene TRBJ1-4; TRBD1 matches 10 bases. The V and J ends lost 4 bases and 2 bases, in that order; junction bases with no gene match: 4. Per germline, CDR1 LGHNA and CDR2 YNFKEQ. The CDR3 loop spans 16 amino acids. The CDR3 DNA sequence: TGTGCCAGCAGCCTGGGACAGGGGAAGACTAATGAAAAACTGTTTTTT. Translation: CASSLGQGKTNEKLFF.

The rearrangement uses TRBV19 and TRBJ2-7; D is possibly TRBD1 (5 bases). Germline V gene sequence: CDR1 LNHDA, CDR2 SQIVND (reference sequence). The ends were cut back, 3 bases at V and 3 bases at J, with 15 bases in the middle. The CDR3 spans 15 residues. The CDR3 DNA is TGTGCCAGTAGTATGGATGGCAGGGCTAGCTACGAGCAGTACTTC. This sequence encodes CASSMDGRASYEQYF.

The chain combines TRBV18 with TRBJ2-1, with D perhaps matching TRBD1 (6 bases). Germline assignment: CDR1 KGHSH and CDR2 LQKENI. Trimming took off 4 bases at V and 4 bases at J, with 14 bases between the two ends. The CDR3 has 15 amino acids. The DNA for the CDR3 is TGTGCCAGCTCACACCGGGACATCGCTTACAATGAGCAGTTCTTC. Amino acid sequence: CASSHRDIAYNEQFF.

The CDR3 loop is CASTQGADGYTF. The CDR3 nucleotides are TGTGCCAGCACACAGGGGGCGGATGGCTACACCTTC. This chain connects TRBV7-9 to TRBJ1-2; 9 bases line up with TRBD1. The length of the CDR3 is 12 residues. Germline loops: CDR1 SEHNR, CDR2 FQNEAQ (reference sequence). The J segment lost 6 bases and the V segment lost 7 bases, leaving 3 bases of the junction unmatched.

This sequence joins TRBV29-1 and TRBJ2-2, with D perhaps matching TRBD2 (6 bases). V was trimmed by 6 bases and J by 4 bases, leaving 9 bases between them. The CDR3 totals 12 residues. The germline CDR1 and CDR2 sequences are SQVTM and ANQGSEA. Here the CDR3 DNA reads TGCAGCGTACGGGGAGGCACCGGGGAGCTGTTTTTT. It encodes CSVRGGTGELFF.

This clone has a single count. The CDR3 loop reads CASSWGSNQPQHF. The CDR3 DNA sequence: TGTGCCAGCAGTTGGGGCAGCAATCAGCCCCAGCATTTT. The chain joins TRBV12-3 or TRBV12-4 to TRBJ1-5; TRBD1 might be the D (5 bases). V shed 4 bases and J shed 1 base, with 5 bases lying between them. There are 13 residues in the CDR3.

This chain uses TRBV7-8 with TRBJ2-7, with D possibly being TRBD1 (5 bases). Trimming pared 1 base from V and 4 bases from J, leaving 8 bases between. The CDR3 sequence is 13 residues long. CDR1 is SGHVS, CDR2 FQNEAQ, per germline. In DNA form, the CDR3 reads TGTGCCAGCAGCTTAGGGAGACAGTACGAGCAGTACTTC. Residues: CASSLGRQYEQYF.

The chain links TRBV10-2 to TRBJ1-1, with TRBD1 as a possible D gene (6 bases). Between the trimmed V and J ends, which lost 3 bases and 1 base, there was a span of 6 bases. Per germline, CDR1 WSHSY and CDR2 SAAADI. The CDR3 covers 13 residues. The CDR3 loop reads CASSDRGNTEAFF. CDR3 nucleotide sequence: TGCGCCAGCAGTGACAGGGGGAACACTGAAGCTTTCTTT.

The chain's CDR3 is CASSRTGRGQPQHF. The CDR3, as DNA: TGTGCCAGTAGTAGGACAGGGAGGGGACAGCCCCAGCATTTT. V gene TRBV19 combines with J gene TRBJ1-5; 8 bases fit TRBD1. Trimming removed 4 bases from V and 7 bases from J; junction bases left unmatched: 6. Per the germline V gene, CDR1 is LNHDA and CDR2 is SQIVND (reference sequence). The CDR3 is 14 residues long.

This chain uses TRBV7-9 with TRBJ2-5, with D tentatively TRBD1 (6 bases). Trimming stripped 6 bases from V and 3 bases from J, with 17 bases between. Germline CDR1 SEHNR, CDR2 FQNEAQ (reference sequence). This CDR3 contains 15 residues. CDR3 DNA sequence: TGTGCCAGCAGTCCACCGGGACACACTAAAGAGACCCAGTACTTC. This encodes CASSPPGHTKETQYF.

The genes are TRBV28 and TRBJ2-7; D call uncertain. The CDR3 extends over 13 amino acids. Germline V lookup: CDR1 MDHEN, CDR2 SYDVKM. V was pared by 1 base and J by 5 bases, with 9 bases between. CDR3 in DNA: TGTGCCAGCAGTTTATCGGGTAGAAACGAGCAGTACTTC. Amino acid sequence: CASSLSGRNEQYF.

This chain connects TRBV19 to TRBJ2-5; D remains unclear. V was shortened by 7 bases and J by 5 bases, with 14 bases between the two germline ends. Germline CDR1 and CDR2: LNHDA and SQIVND (reference sequence). The CDR3 is 13 amino acids. In DNA, the CDR3 is TGTGCCAGTAACCTGGGCCCCCGGGAGACCCAGTACTTC. Its translation is CASNLGPRETQYF.

J is TRBJ2-2 and V is TRBV5-8, with D possibly being TRBD2 (6 bases). The CDR3 is 14 amino acids. Germline CDR1 SGHTS, CDR2 YDEGEE. V was pared by 4 bases and J by 4 bases, with 11 bases between. DNA for the CDR3: TGTGCCAGCAGCCCCAACGGGGGCACCGGGGAGCTGTTTTTT. Its translation: CASSPNGGTGELFF.

The rearrangement uses TRBV9 and TRBJ2-7; possible D gene TRBD2, 5 bases. CDR1 SGDLS and CDR2 YYNGEE come from the germline V gene. CDR3 length equals 15 residues. The V end lost 0 bases, the J end lost 2 bases, and 12 bases lay between the germline ends. The CDR3 region is CASSVGPDSTYEQYF. For the CDR3, the DNA is TGTGCCAGCAGCGTAGGGCCGGACTCAACCTACGAGCAGTACTTC.

The chain has TRBV5-1 and TRBJ1-3; tentatively, D is TRBD1 (5 bases). Trimming shortened V by 4 bases and J by 0 bases, and 8 bases separated the two germline ends. Germline V gene data show CDR1 as SGHRS and CDR2 as YFSETQ. The CDR3 consists of 14 residues. The DNA of the CDR3 is TGCGCCAGCAGCGGGGGGAGCTCTGGAAACACCATATATTTT. This codes for CASSGGSSGNTIYF.

The chain couples TRBV7-2 to TRBJ1-6; 12 bases line up with TRBD1. The germline V gene encodes CDR1 SGHTA and CDR2 FQGNSA. This CDR3 comprises 15 residues. V was clipped by 5 bases and J by 10 bases; unmatched bases: 6. The CDR3 bases are TGTGCCAGCAGCCCGGGACAGGGGGCCCAATCACCCCTCCACTTT. Translating it yields CASSPGQGAQSPLHF.

The chain carries TRBV4-1 and TRBJ2-6, with a tentative D call TRBD1 (6 bases). This CDR3 is built from 19 residues. Trimming stripped 4 bases from V and 2 bases from J, with 21 bases between. The germline gives CDR1 MGHRA, CDR2 YSYEKL. CDR3 sequence: CASSPSGGGRDTGANVLTF. DNA for the CDR3: TGCGCCAGCAGCCCAAGTGGGGGCGGAAGGGATACTGGGGCCAACGTCCTGACTTTC.

The rearrangement links TRBV28 to TRBJ2-3, with 8 bases that match TRBD1. V shed 6 bases, J shed 2 bases, and the junction held 4 bases outside the gene matches. The CDR3 runs 14 residues. Germline V CDR1 and CDR2: MDHEN, SYDVKM. The CDR3 reads CASSPQGVTDTQYF. The CDR3 region has the DNA TGTGCCAGCAGCCCACAGGGGGTCACAGATACGCAGTATTTT.

The genes are TRBV5-8 and TRBJ1-5; 9 positions match TRBD1. CDR3 length: 16 residues. Germline loops: CDR1 SGHTS, CDR2 YDEGEE. With 4 bases clipped from V and 0 bases from J, the junction kept 5 bases outside the gene matches. CDR3 sequence: CASSQGTGNSNQPQHF. CDR3 nucleotides: TGTGCCAGCAGCCAGGGGACAGGGAATAGCAATCAGCCCCAGCATTTT.

The chain combines TRBV3-1 (or the pseudogene TRBV3-2) with TRBJ1-5, with D possibly matching TRBD1 (5 bases). Looked up from germline, CDR1 is LGHDT and CDR2 is YNNKEL (reference sequence). With 1 base removed from V and 1 base from J, the gap between germline ends came to 11 bases. CDR3 length: 16 amino acids. CDR3 sequence: CASSQAGTSSNQPQHF. The CDR3 coding sequence is TGTGCCAGCAGCCAAGCGGGGACTTCCAGCAATCAGCCCCAGCATTTT.

The rearrangement links TRBV3-1 (or the pseudogene TRBV3-2) to TRBJ1-6; TRBD1 is a possible D gene (6 bases). The CDR3 runs 15 residues. V lost 4 bases to trimming and J lost 0 bases, with 7 bases between them. CDR1 and CDR2 (germline): LGHDT, YNNKEL (reference sequence). The CDR3 spells CASSLGGSYNSPLHF. CDR3 nucleotides: TGTGCCAGCAGCCTAGGGGGCTCCTATAATTCACCCCTCCACTTT.

The chain recombines TRBV6-6 with TRBJ1-2, with TRBD1 matching 8 bases. The CDR3 has 14 amino acids. The germline CDR1 and CDR2 sequences are MNHNY and SVGAGI (reference sequence). V was clipped by 6 bases and J by 3 bases; unmatched bases: 6. DNA for the CDR3: TGTGCCAGCAGCACGGGACAGGCTGACTATGGCTACACCTTC. This gives the protein CASSTGQADYGYTF.